Listed here are 2 T cell receptor beta chains from one sample, sequenced in a study of shared clonotypes between healthy human individuals. Generated by immunoSEQ multiplex PCR, the TCRdb table keeps only in-frame clones and is missing some. The data contain about 1.1 million clones, roughly 74% of them singletons. The sequencing input was memory CD4+ T cells from PBMCs. Subset defined: CD45RA-negative fraction. The receptor source for this set is a young man in good health. Some clones in this sample may be carry-over from other donors' samples.

In its sample, this clone was seen many times. CDR3 in amino acids: CASSRGPYEQYF. In DNA, the CDR3 is TGTGCCAGCAGCCGAGGACCATACGAGCAGTACTTC. The chain employs TRBV11-2 and TRBJ2-7; D not certain. The V gene lost 5 bases and the J gene lost 4 bases, with 9 bases spanning the gap. This CDR3 contains 12 residues. Germline-derived CDR1 and CDR2 are SGHAT and FQNNGV.

The chain carries TRBV25-1 and TRBJ1-4, with 11 bases lining up with TRBD1. V gave up 6 bases and J gave up 10 bases; unmatched junction bases: 7. CDR3 length: 14 residues. Looked up from germline, CDR1 is MGHDK and CDR2 is SYGVNS. The CDR3 DNA reads TGTGCCAGCAGGGGGACAGGGGGTATGGTAAAACTGTTTTTT. Its protein product is CASRGTGGMVKLFF.